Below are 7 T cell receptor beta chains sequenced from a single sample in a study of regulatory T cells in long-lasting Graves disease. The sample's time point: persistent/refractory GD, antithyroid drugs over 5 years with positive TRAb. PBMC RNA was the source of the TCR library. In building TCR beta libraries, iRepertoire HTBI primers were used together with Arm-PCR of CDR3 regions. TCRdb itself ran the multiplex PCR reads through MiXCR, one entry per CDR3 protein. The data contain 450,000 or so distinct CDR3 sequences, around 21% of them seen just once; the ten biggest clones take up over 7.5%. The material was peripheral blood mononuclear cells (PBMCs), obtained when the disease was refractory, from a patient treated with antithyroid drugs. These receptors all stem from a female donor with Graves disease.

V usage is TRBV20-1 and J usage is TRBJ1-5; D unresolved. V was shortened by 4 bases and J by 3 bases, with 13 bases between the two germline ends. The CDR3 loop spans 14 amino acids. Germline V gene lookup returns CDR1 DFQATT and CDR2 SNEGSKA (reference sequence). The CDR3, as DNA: TGCAGTGCTACTACTGGACTTGACAATCAGCCCCAGCATTTT. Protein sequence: CSATTGLDNQPQHF.

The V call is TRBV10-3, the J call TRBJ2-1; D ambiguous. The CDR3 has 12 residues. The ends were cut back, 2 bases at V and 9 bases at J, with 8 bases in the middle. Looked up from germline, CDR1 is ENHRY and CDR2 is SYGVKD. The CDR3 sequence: CAISEARSEQFF. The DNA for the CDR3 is TGTGCCATCAGTGAGGCAAGGAGTGAGCAGTTCTTC.

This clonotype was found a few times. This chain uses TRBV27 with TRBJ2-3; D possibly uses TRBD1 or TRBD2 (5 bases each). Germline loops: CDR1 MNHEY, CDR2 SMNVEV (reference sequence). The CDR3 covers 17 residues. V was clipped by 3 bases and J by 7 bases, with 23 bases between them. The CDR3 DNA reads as TGTGCCAGCAGTTTTCCTGGGGGAGCGGCTGGATTTAATACGCAGTATTTT. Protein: CASSFPGGAAGFNTQYF.

The CDR3 is CASSYSRTGNEQYF. CDR3 DNA sequence: TGTGCCAGCAGTTACTCTCGGACAGGTAACGAGCAGTACTTC. The chain uses TRBV6-2 or TRBV6-3 and TRBJ2-7, with 7 bases fitting TRBD1. CDR3 length equals 14 residues. Germline V CDR1 and CDR2: MNHEY, SVGEGT. V shed 0 bases and J 5 bases; nucleotides not matched to a gene: 4.

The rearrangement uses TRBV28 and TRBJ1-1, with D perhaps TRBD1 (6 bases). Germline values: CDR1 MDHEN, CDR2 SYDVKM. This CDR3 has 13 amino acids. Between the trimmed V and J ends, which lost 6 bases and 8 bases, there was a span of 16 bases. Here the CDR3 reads CASSPTVGGEAFF. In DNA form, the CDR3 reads TGTGCCAGCAGCCCCACGGTGGGGGGCGAAGCTTTCTTT.

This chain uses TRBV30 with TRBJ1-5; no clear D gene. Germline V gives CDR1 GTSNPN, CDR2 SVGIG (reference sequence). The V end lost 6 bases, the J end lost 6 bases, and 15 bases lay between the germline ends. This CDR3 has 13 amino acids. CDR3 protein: CACSSGYSQPQHF. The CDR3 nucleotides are TGTGCCTGCAGCTCGGGGTATAGTCAGCCCCAGCATTTT.

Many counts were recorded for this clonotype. CDR3 amino acids: CASSLVSGLGQETQYF. The CDR3 nucleotides read TGTGCCAGCAGCTTAGTGTCAGGGTTGGGGCAAGAGACCCAGTACTTC. The chain carries TRBV7-8 and TRBJ2-5; weak D call: TRBD1 (5 bases). Germline V gene sequence: CDR1 SGHVS, CDR2 FQNEAQ. The V and J ends lost 1 base and 2 bases respectively, with 14 bases between them. The length of the CDR3 is 16 residues.